A single sample is the source of the 21 T cell receptor beta chains below, sequenced in a study of OX40 agonist ivuxolimab in advanced cancers. Only in-frame clones appear in the TCRdb table, and some are missing; sequencing was by immunoSEQ multiplex PCR. The repertoire holds under 90,000 clones, with 85% to 95% as singletons. Sequenced here: CD4+ or CD8+ T cells sorted from blood, sampled in a trial of the OX40 agonist ivuxolimab. Receptors originate from an adult with an advanced solid tumor such as melanoma, head and neck, liver or kidney cancer.

The gene calls are TRBV7-9 and TRBJ1-2; D remains ambiguous. Per the germline V gene, CDR1 is SEHNR and CDR2 is FQNEAQ (reference sequence). The V end lost 4 bases, the J end lost 3 bases, and 15 bases lay between the germline ends. There are 15 residues in the CDR3. The CDR3 coding sequence is TGTGCCAGCAGCTCCCGGACGGACCTGCACTATGGCTACACCTTC. Protein product: CASSSRTDLHYGYTF. Using reference TRBV7-9 and TRBJ1-2 for the parts outside the CDR3, the full variable domain is DTGVSQNPRHKITKRGQNVTFRCDPISEHNRLYWYRQTLGQGPEFLTYFQNEAQLEKSRLLSDRFSAERPKGSFSTLEIQRTEQGDSAMYLCASSSRTDLHYGYTFGSGTRLTVV.

V gene TRBV4-3 combines with J gene TRBJ2-7; tentatively, D is TRBD2 (6 bases). Germline values: CDR1 LGHNA, CDR2 YSLEER. V lost 3 bases and J lost 2, with 20 bases in between. The CDR3 has 17 amino acids. The CDR3 DNA is TGCGCCAGCAGCCAGGATGCCAGGAGGGGCTTACCCTACGAGCAGTACTTC. Translated, it gives CASSQDARRGLPYEQYF.

The chain is built from TRBV7-9 and TRBJ2-7; TRBD2 matches 7 bases. The trim removed 3 bases at V and 5 bases at J, leaving 7 bases unmatched. From germline, CDR1 is SEHNR and CDR2 FQNEAQ (reference sequence). The CDR3 is made up of 14 amino acids. DNA of the CDR3: TGTGCCAGCAGCTTGGGAGGGTCGGGGAACGAGCAGTACTTC. It translates to CASSLGGSGNEQYF.

This rearrangement joins TRBV2 to TRBJ2-3; D perhaps matches TRBD2 (5 bases). This CDR3 has 15 amino acids. Trimming shortened V by 2 bases and J by 7 bases, and 16 bases separated the two germline ends. The germline gives CDR1 SNHLY, CDR2 FYNNEI. Here the CDR3 DNA reads TGTGCCAGCAGTGAAACGCCTAGCTTTAGGAATACGCAGTATTTT. Residues: CASSETPSFRNTQYF.

The rearrangement links TRBV18 to TRBJ2-2, with D unresolved. The CDR3 totals 15 residues. V gave up 4 bases and J gave up 3 bases, with 12 bases separating them. The germline V gene encodes CDR1 KGHSH and CDR2 LQKENI. CDR3 protein: CASSQTGPYTGELFF. Written as DNA, the CDR3 is TGTGCCAGCTCACAAACCGGGCCCTACACCGGGGAGCTGTTTTTT. Using reference TRBV18 and TRBJ2-2 for the parts outside the CDR3, the full variable domain is NAGVMQNPRHLVRRRGQEARLRCSPMKGHSHVYWYRQLPEEGLKFMVYLQKENIIDESGMPKERFSAEFPKEGPSILRIQQVVRGDSAAYFCASSQTGPYTGELFFGEGSRLTVL.

V gene TRBV4-1 combines with J gene TRBJ2-7; TRBD2 might be the D (5 bases). The CDR3 covers 14 residues. The germline V gene encodes CDR1 MGHRA and CDR2 YSYEKL. V lost 1 base to trimming and J lost 3 bases, with 10 bases between them. CDR3 coding DNA: TGCGCCAGCAGCCAAGTTGAGGGTGACTACGAGCAGTACTTC. Translating gives CASSQVEGDYEQYF.

The chain has TRBV4-3 and TRBJ2-7; 10 bases match TRBD2. Germline V CDR1 and CDR2: LGHNA, YSLEER. J lost 0 bases, V lost 1 base, and 6 bases had no gene match. The CDR3 is 17 residues long. The CDR3 DNA reads TGCGCCAGCAGCCAAGGGGTAGCGGGGGGCAACTCCTACGAGCAGTACTTC. Residues: CASSQGVAGGNSYEQYF.

CDR3 sequence (DNA): TGTGCCAGCAGCTCCCCGTGGGGGGGGCTAGCGGGAGGGGTTGAGCAGTTCTTC. Translated: CASSSPWGGLAGGVEQFF. This rearrangement joins TRBV7-6 to TRBJ2-1, with 12 nucleotides matching TRBD2. V lost 4 bases, J lost 9 bases, and 16 bases stayed unmatched. The CDR3 totals 18 residues. In germline, CDR1 is SGHVS, CDR2 FNYEAQ.

The V gene is TRBV12-5, the J gene TRBJ2-1; 7 bases line up with TRBD1. This CDR3 spans 15 amino acids. With V trimmed by 5 bases and J by 2 bases, 6 bases remained unmatched. CDR1 and CDR2 (germline): LGHNT, FRNRAP. DNA for the CDR3: TGTGCTAGTGGTAACCGGGACAGAGCCTACAATGAGCAGTTCTTC. It specifies CASGNRDRAYNEQFF.

The rearrangement links TRBV7-9 to TRBJ1-4; 8 nucleotides agree with TRBD1. V lost 6 bases and J lost 4; bases outside the gene matches: 1. The CDR3 runs 13 residues. Germline V CDR1 and CDR2: SEHNR, FQNEAQ (reference sequence). CDR3 DNA sequence: TGTGCCAGCAGGGGACAGGTTAATGAAAAACTGTTTTTT. Amino acid sequence: CASRGQVNEKLFF.

V gene TRBV19 combines with J gene TRBJ1-5; D not certain. CDR3 length: 14 residues. V was pared by 3 bases and J by 7 bases, with 13 bases between. Germline lookup yields CDR1 LNHDA and CDR2 SQIVND (reference sequence). The CDR3 spells CASSMRQEGQPQHF. The CDR3 DNA sequence: TGTGCCAGTAGTATGAGGCAGGAGGGCCAGCCCCAGCATTTT.

The chain couples TRBV28 to TRBJ1-1; perhaps TRBD1 as D (5 bases). The CDR3 extends over 15 amino acids. Germline loops: CDR1 MDHEN, CDR2 SYDVKM. V lost 2 bases and J lost 1, with 11 bases in between. The CDR3 sequence is CASSLTGGGNTEAFF. The CDR3 DNA reads TGTGCCAGCAGTTTAACAGGAGGCGGGAACACTGAAGCTTTCTTT.

The chain couples TRBV7-9 to TRBJ1-1; D perhaps matches TRBD1 (6 bases). Germline CDR1 is SEHNR and CDR2 is FQNEAQ (reference sequence). There are 13 residues in the CDR3. V was shortened by 4 bases and J by 2 bases, with 8 bases between the two germline ends. Here the CDR3 reads CASSSGDNTEAFF. CDR3 DNA sequence: TGTGCCAGCAGCTCAGGGGATAACACTGAAGCTTTCTTT.

This chain links TRBV27 with TRBJ2-1; 7 positions match TRBD2. Germline trimming cut 2 bases from V and 8 bases from J; bases unmatched to any gene: 6. Looked up from germline, CDR1 is MNHEY and CDR2 is SMNVEV (reference sequence). This CDR3 region has 14 residues. This CDR3 is CASSLGGGTHEQFF. The CDR3 DNA follows: TGTGCCAGCAGTTTAGGGGGGGGTACGCATGAGCAGTTCTTC.

V and J are TRBV2 and TRBJ2-6; no clear D gene. The germline gives CDR1 SNHLY, CDR2 FYNNEI. Trimming shortened V by 1 base and J by 2 bases, and 9 bases separated the two germline ends. CDR3 length equals 16 residues. The CDR3 protein is CASSEGRGTGANVLTF. The CDR3 DNA reads as TGTGCCAGCAGTGAAGGGAGAGGAACTGGGGCCAACGTCCTGACTTTC.

The V call is TRBV13, the J call TRBJ1-4; 12 nucleotides agree with TRBD1. CDR1 and CDR2 from the germline V gene are PRHDT and FYEKMQ (reference sequence). The ends lost 2 bases at V and 8 bases at J; junction bases unmatched: 18. The CDR3 sequence is 20 residues long. The CDR3 coding sequence is TGTGCCAGCAGCTTAAACGATCTCGGGACAGGGGGCCGGGGGACGGAAAAACTGTTTTTT. Amino acid sequence: CASSLNDLGTGGRGTEKLFF.

This chain joins TRBV7-6 and TRBJ2-2; 9 positions agree with TRBD2. Per germline, CDR1 SGHVS and CDR2 FNYEAQ. Trimming took 4 bases from V and 4 from J; bases not matched to a gene: 7. The CDR3 runs 16 residues. CDR3 nucleotides: TGTGCCAGCAGCTCCTTAGCGGGAGTAGGCACCGGGGAGCTGTTTTTT. Amino acid sequence: CASSSLAGVGTGELFF.

V gene TRBV25-1 combines with J gene TRBJ2-7; D might be TRBD1 (6 bases). The V end lost 3 bases, the J end lost 6 bases, and 12 bases lay between the germline ends. CDR1 is MGHDK, CDR2 SYGVNS, per germline. The CDR3 extends over 13 amino acids. CDR3 in amino acids: CASSDYRDGEQYF. DNA of the CDR3: TGTGCCAGCAGTGACTACAGGGACGGCGAGCAGTACTTC.

J is TRBJ2-3 and V is TRBV7-3, with 8 bases aligning to TRBD2. This CDR3 spans 17 amino acids. Per the germline V gene, CDR1 is SGHTA and CDR2 is FQGTGA. V shed 5 bases and J 3 bases; nucleotides not matched to a gene: 13. The CDR3 reads CASSRDGLAPSTDTQYF. The CDR3 DNA sequence: TGTGCCAGCAGCCGTGATGGACTAGCCCCATCGACAGATACGCAGTATTTT.

The chain recombines TRBV2 with TRBJ2-1, with D hard to call. Germline V lookup: CDR1 SNHLY, CDR2 FYNNEI. This CDR3 has 12 amino acids. V lost 0 bases to trimming and J lost 8 bases, with 5 bases between them. The CDR3 bases are TGTGCCAGCAGTGAAGCGCGGCATGAGCAGTTCTTC. Translating gives CASSEARHEQFF.

The V call is TRBV5-6, the J call TRBJ1-2; tentatively, D is TRBD1 (5 bases). V gave up 1 base and J gave up 4 bases, with 8 bases separating them. The V gene's germline CDR1 is SGHDT and CDR2 YYEEEE. The CDR3 is 13 residues long. The DNA for the CDR3 is TGTGCCAGCAGCTTGCGGGGCCCCTATGGCTACACCTTC. This sequence encodes CASSLRGPYGYTF.